This T cell receptor beta chain was captured by sequencing in a study of a mutant IDH1 vaccine in newly diagnosed glioma. Notes on this clone: Its antigen is unknown.

CDR1 is LGHNA, CDR2 YSLEER, per germline. This CDR3 contains 16 residues. Trimming shortened V by 4 bases and J by 7 bases, and 19 bases separated the two germline ends. Clones were read by immunoSEQ multiplex PCR, and TCRdb kept only the in-frame ones, dropping some. This repertoire shows tens of thousands of clones, approximately 76% found once; its top ten account for approximately 5.3%. Findings and limits, study-wide: Patients showed vaccine-induced immune responses at a rate of more than 80%.

Time point noted: week 23, last vaccination. Alongside topical imiquimod, each dose of vaccine comprised 300 ug of mutant IDH1 20-mer peptide. Sequencing used PBMCs, obtained from a glioma patient whose treatment included an IDH1 peptide vaccine. This clonotype was obtained from a man aged 45 to 65 with glioma. This chain connects TRBV4-3 to TRBJ1-4, with D possibly being TRBD1 (6 bases). The CDR3 here is CASSRRGVRGSEKLFF. In nucleotides, the CDR3 is TGCGCCAGCAGCCGCAGAGGGGTGAGGGGGAGTGAAAAACTGTTTTTT.